This T cell receptor (beta chain) was found in a study of coeliac disease. The data were produced by immunoSEQ multiplex PCR, yet TCRdb's version contains in-frame clones alone and is incomplete. Here the sample spans roughly 970 clones, approximately 70% being singletons. Germline assignment: CDR1 GTSNPN and CDR2 SVGIG (reference sequence). Trimming left V 2 bases short and J 4 bases short, with 11 bases between. This CDR3 comprises 13 residues. The sequencing input was intraepithelial lymphocytes from the gut. The chain couples TRBV30 to TRBJ1-2, with D perhaps matching TRBD1 (5 bases). The clonotype comes from a human donor without celiac disease. CDR3 amino acids: CAWSTGHVYGYTF. The DNA for the CDR3 is TGTGCCTGGAGTACAGGCCACGTCTATGGCTACACCTTC.